This T cell receptor (beta chain) stems from a study of CDR3 diversity in severe acne. Per the germline V gene, CDR1 is SEHNR and CDR2 is FQNEAQ (reference sequence). The CDR3 runs 13 residues. Via MiXCR, TCRdb re-called the PCR reads, giving one row per CDR3 protein. The data contain roughly 100,000 distinct CDR3 sequences, more than 45% of them singletons. Material: blood. This chain joins TRBV7-9 and TRBJ2-6; TRBD2 matches 12 bases. The DNA matches TRBJ2-1 better at its end, which makes the J call doubtful. The sequence derives from a male donor with acne. The CDR3 reads CASGLAGPNEQFF. The CDR3 nucleotides are TGTGCCAGTGGACTAGCGGGACCCAATGAGCAGTTCTTC.